This paragraph covers one T cell receptor beta chain sequence. Antigen unknown. These data originate in a study of cytomegalovirus exposure and HLA in healthy donors. Findings and limits, study-wide: Associated with cytomegalovirus, according to the listing, were 150 to 200 TCR beta chains. Reportedly, cytomegalovirus status was diagnosed with high sensitivity and specificity.

Primers included in the PCR were 60 Vbeta and 13 Jbeta primers. Authors' analysis steps: An analysis performed later counted roughly 79 million unique TCR beta chains (roughly 11 million of them shared). Some clones are missing from TCRdb's copy, which holds only in-frame ones; the method was immunoSEQ multiplex PCR. V and J calls plus clone size are reproduced from that table; the DNA served to infer D and trimming. The top ten hold approximately 6.5% of the sample, which has 100,000 to 150,000 clones, about 73% seen once. This clonotype was obtained from a woman in her thirties or forties in good health and CMV-seronegative. What was sequenced was PBMCs.

CDR3 bases: TGTGCCAGCAATTGGACTAGCGGGAGTTGTAAGACCCAGTACTTC. Translation: CASNWTSGSCKTQYF. V usage is TRBV21-1 and J usage is TRBJ2-5; the D call TRBD2 from the table was never checked on the DNA. TRBV21-1 is a pseudogene segment. The CDR3 consists of 15 residues.